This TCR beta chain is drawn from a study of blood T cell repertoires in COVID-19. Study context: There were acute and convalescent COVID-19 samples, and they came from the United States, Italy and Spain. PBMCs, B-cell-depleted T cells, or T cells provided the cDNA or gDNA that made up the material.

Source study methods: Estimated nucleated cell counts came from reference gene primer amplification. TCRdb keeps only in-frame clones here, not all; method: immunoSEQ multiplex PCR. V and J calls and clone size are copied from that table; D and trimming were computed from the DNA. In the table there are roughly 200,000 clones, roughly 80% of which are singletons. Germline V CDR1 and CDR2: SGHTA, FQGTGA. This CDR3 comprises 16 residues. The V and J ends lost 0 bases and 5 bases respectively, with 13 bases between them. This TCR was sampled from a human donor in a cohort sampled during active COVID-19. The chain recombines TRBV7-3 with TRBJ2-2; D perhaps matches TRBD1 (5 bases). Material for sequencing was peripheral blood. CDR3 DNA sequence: TGTGCCAGCAGCTTAACCCCAGGGATCGGAACCGGGGAGCTGTTTTTT. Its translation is CASSLTPGIGTGELFF.